One sample yielded the 15 T cell receptor beta chains listed below, sequenced in a study of blood T cells in healthy people across ages. A second PCR, run for roughly 7 to 12 cycles, used a sample-barcoded 5' primer plus a J-beta primer mix. A single record per CDR3 protein comes from TCRdb applying MiXCR to the 5' RACE reads. The sample holds just under 750,000 distinct CDR3 sequences; about a fifth are singletons and the top ten take under 25%. Material for sequencing was blood. These receptors all stem from a man in his 70s in good health.

Only a few counts were recorded for this clonotype. V gene TRBV29-1 combines with J gene TRBJ1-2; the match to TRBD1 covers 7 bases. With 7 bases clipped from V and 7 bases from J, the junction kept 6 bases outside the gene matches. CDR3 length: 11 residues. Germline values: CDR1 SQVTM, CDR2 ANQGSEA. CDR3 in amino acids: CSAGTVGGYTF. CDR3 sequence (DNA): TGCAGCGCCGGGACAGTGGGTGGCTACACCTTC. The full variable domain, completed using reference TRBV29-1 and TRBJ1-2, is SAVISQKPSRDICQRGTSLTIQCQVDSQVTMMFWYRQQPGQSLTLIATANQGSEATYESGFVIDKFPISRPNLTFSTLTVSNMSPEDSSIYLCSAGTVGGYTFGSGTRLTVV.

The chain is built from TRBV11-3 and TRBJ1-6; D gene unclear. CDR1 is SGHNT and CDR2 is YENEEA in the germline V gene. There are 14 residues in the CDR3. Trimming removed 0 bases at V and 10 bases at J, with 10 bases between. The CDR3 sequence: CASSLDRQASPLHF. In DNA form, the CDR3 reads TGTGCCAGCAGCTTAGATCGCCAAGCATCACCCCTCCACTTT.

This chain links TRBV3-1 with TRBJ2-5, with D possibly matching TRBD2 (5 bases). Germline V lookup: CDR1 LGHDT, CDR2 YNNKEL (reference sequence). The CDR3 covers 15 residues. Trimming removed 3 bases at V and 3 bases at J, with 14 bases between. The CDR3 nucleotides read TGTGCCAGCAGCCATCGGATCCCTAGCAAAGAGACCCAGTACTTC. Translated: CASSHRIPSKETQYF.

The genes are TRBV12-3 or TRBV12-4 and TRBJ1-1, with a possible D match to TRBD1 (5 bases). This CDR3 contains 12 residues. Deletions cut 7 bases from V and 6 bases from J, with 12 bases between. CDR3 nucleotides: TGTGCCAGCACCGAGGGGATATCTGAAGCTTTCTTT. As protein: CASTEGISEAFF.

J is TRBJ1-2 and V is TRBV27; 7 nucleotides match TRBD1. V lost 5 bases and J lost 4; bases outside the gene matches: 19. Germline V gene lookup returns CDR1 MNHEY and CDR2 SMNVEV (reference sequence). The CDR3 length is 18 residues. The CDR3 loop is CASSRGPLTGVLVYGYTF. The CDR3 region has the DNA TGTGCCAGCAGTCGGGGCCCACTAACAGGGGTGTTAGTCTATGGCTACACCTTC.

This clonotype occurred a few times. The genes are TRBV6-5 and TRBJ2-7; no reliable D call. Germline V lookup: CDR1 MNHEY, CDR2 SVGAGI. The CDR3 length is 16 residues. Trimming took 4 bases from V and 0 from J, leaving 16 bases between them. CDR3 sequence (DNA): TGTGCCAGCAGTTCTCGTTCGGTCCGACTCTCCTACGAGCAGTACTTC. It encodes CASSSRSVRLSYEQYF.

The CDR3 protein is CASKDLSAFNEQFF. In DNA, the CDR3 is TGTGCCAGCAAGGATCTATCAGCCTTCAATGAGCAGTTCTTC. The V call is TRBV6-2 or TRBV6-3, the J call TRBJ2-5; D uncertain. The J call is in doubt because the DNA end fits TRBJ2-1 better. There are 14 residues in the CDR3. The germline gives CDR1 MNHEY, CDR2 SVGEGT.

The chain carries TRBV18 and TRBJ1-5; D not certain. V shed 6 bases and J shed 0 bases, with 9 bases lying between them. CDR3 length equals 14 residues. CDR1 is KGHSH and CDR2 is LQKENI in the germline V gene. CDR3 DNA: TGTGCCAGCTCTCAAGAATATAGCAATCAGCCCCAGCATTTT. Encoded protein: CASSQEYSNQPQHF.

This clonotype has just a few counts. Here the CDR3 reads CASSLSGGRDGQYF. The CDR3 DNA reads TGTGCCAGCTCATTGTCAGGCGGGAGGGACGGGCAGTACTTC. The chain employs TRBV18 and TRBJ2-7, with 9 bases fitting TRBD2. Per germline, CDR1 KGHSH and CDR2 LQKENI. V trimming: 5 bases; J trimming: 9 bases; junction bases outside the gene matches: 11. This CDR3 is 14 amino acids long.

In this sample, this clonotype turned up a few times. Sequence at one end of the junction differs from germline and may be a read error. The chain carries TRBV2 and TRBJ1-5, with D tentatively TRBD1 (6 bases). This CDR3 has 13 residues. Germline V gene sequence: CDR1 SNHLY, CDR2 FYNNEI. The CDR3 region has the DNA TGTGCCAGCGGAGGACAGCTACATCAGCCCCAGCGTTTT. As protein: CASGGQLHQPQRF.

The CDR3 DNA follows: TGTGCCAGCAGCTTAGCGGACAGGGGGCCCTTGGGCACTGAAGCTTTCTTT. Translated, it gives CASSLADRGPLGTEAFF. This chain uses TRBV13 with TRBJ1-1; 11 bases are shared with TRBD1. The germline V gene encodes CDR1 PRHDT and CDR2 FYEKMQ (reference sequence). The CDR3 has 17 amino acids. V lost 1 base to trimming and J lost 4 bases; unmatched junction nucleotides: 8.

This rearrangement joins TRBV5-5 to TRBJ2-2; D is ambiguous. Trimming removed 4 bases from V and 3 bases from J, with 7 bases in between. Germline CDR1 reads SGHKS; CDR2 reads YYEKEE (reference sequence). The CDR3 totals 13 residues. CDR3 amino acids: CASSPGYTGELFF. CDR3 DNA sequence: TGTGCCAGCAGCCCAGGTTACACCGGGGAGCTGTTTTTT.

The chain is built from TRBV10-3 and TRBJ2-1, with 10 bases aligning to TRBD1. CDR3 size: 15 residues. V shed 2 bases and J 4 bases; nucleotides not matched to a gene: 2. In germline, CDR1 is ENHRY, CDR2 SYGVKD. The CDR3 DNA follows: TGTGCCATCAGTGAGAGACAGGGGGCATACAATGAGCAGTTCTTC. It translates to CAISERQGAYNEQFF.

Ten or more counts support this clonotype. The rearrangement uses TRBV6-5 and TRBJ2-1; D not certain. V dropped 4 bases and J dropped 6 bases, with 10 bases sitting between them. This CDR3 has 13 residues. In germline, CDR1 is MNHEY, CDR2 SVGAGI. This CDR3 reads CASSSPIPNEQFF. CDR3 coding DNA: TGTGCCAGCAGTTCTCCTATACCCAATGAGCAGTTCTTC.

In this sample, this clonotype turned up a few times. The chain joins TRBV20-1 to TRBJ1-1, with D maybe TRBD1 (5 bases). The CDR3 sequence is 15 residues long. Germline values: CDR1 DFQATT, CDR2 SNEGSKA (reference sequence). Trimming removed 5 bases from V and 0 bases from J, with 16 bases in between. This chain's CDR3 is CSAVQHGTMNTEAFF. The CDR3 nucleotides read TGCAGTGCTGTACAACACGGGACCATGAACACTGAAGCTTTCTTT.